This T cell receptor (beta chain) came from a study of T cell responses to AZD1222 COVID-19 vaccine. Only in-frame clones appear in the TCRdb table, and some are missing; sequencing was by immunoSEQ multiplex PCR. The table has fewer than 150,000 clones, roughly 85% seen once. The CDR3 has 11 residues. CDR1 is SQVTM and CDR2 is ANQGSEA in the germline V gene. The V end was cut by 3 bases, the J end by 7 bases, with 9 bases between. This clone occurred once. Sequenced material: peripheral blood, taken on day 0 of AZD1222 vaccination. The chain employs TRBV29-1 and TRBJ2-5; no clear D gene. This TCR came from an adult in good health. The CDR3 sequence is CSVEERRTQYF. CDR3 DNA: TGCAGCGTTGAGGAGCGTCGGACCCAGTACTTC.